This T cell receptor (beta chain) was found in a study of T-cell memory formation after mild COVID-19 (dated by TCRdb to about 2021). A note on the overall study: TCR sequence clusters from the two donors were found to be largely donor specific. The cohort comprised two young, previously healthy adult volunteers, one female and one male. Longitudinal TCRalpha and TCRbeta repertoire sequencing tracked T-cell clones expanding and contracting after mild COVID-19 in two donors.

Broad study findings and their caveats: Contracting CD4+ clones were located mainly in the CM and EM memory subsets, whereas CD8+ clones were found to be enriched in EMRA. The detection of some responding clones in pre-infection memory suggests that pre-existing cross-reactive memory T cells joined the SARS-CoV-2 response. Whether the second-wave clones peaking on day 37 were SARS-CoV-2 specific was not confirmed. The study covered only a couple of mild cases, and larger cohorts including severe cases with pre-infection samples were considered necessary. From day 15 to 85, contracting clones showed balanced CD4/CD8 phenotypes, whereas a second wave of clones that expanded from day 15 to 37 leaned towards CD4+.

According to the germline V gene, CDR1 reads SGHDT and CDR2 reads YYEEEE. V gives up 1 base and J gives up 4 bases, and the segment between their germline ends measures 11 bases. From its cysteine to its phenylalanine, the CDR3 spans 14 amino acids. Left in the record is the CDR3 DNA by itself, 42 bases read in frame from the first base. For sequencing, an Illumina NovaSeq 6000 was employed. TCRalpha and TCRbeta cDNA libraries were built by 5'RACE with constant-segment primers, adding sample barcodes and unique molecular identifiers. Trizol reagent was used to extract RNA from every sample. Library amplification was performed in two PCR steps, and a second sample barcode and Illumina TruSeq adapters were introduced in the second step. Sequencing of the libraries was done on an Illumina NovaSeq, producing 2 x 150 bp paired-end reads. The original pipeline was this. The reads were demultiplexed and collapsed into UMI-guided consensus sequences using migec v1.2.7. Using mixcr v2.1.11, the UMI consensuses were aligned to TRA and TRB V and J templates and assembled into clonotypes. Clonotypes were classified as expanded or contracted when called significant by both edgeR and NoisET, with noise models trained on biological replicates. For edgeR calls, the thresholds were a false discovery rate-adjusted p below 0.01 and a log2 fold-change of 1. As an exploratory analysis of dynamics, max-normalized trajectories of the 1000 most abundant clonotypes were examined with PCA combined with hierarchical clustering. Separately sequenced CD4+ and CD8+ repertoires were used to assign the CD4 or CD8 phenotype of responding clones. Using fastp trimming at Q25 and MiXCR clonotype assembly, TCRdb reanalyzed the public sequencing data and kept in-frame beta chains. Rows are unified per CDR3 protein, each entry keeping the most common DNA and genes. It is TCRdb's table, rather than the study itself, that gives the V and J calls and clone size. The sample data list more than 250,000 distinct CDR3 sequences, and around 17% of these were observed just once. The biggest ten clones account for 20% to 25% of the sample.

Ficoll-Paque density gradient centrifugation was the method used to isolate PBMCs. Remarks on this clonotype: What antigen it recognizes has not been identified. Base-call qualities are not available, and no considerably larger clone is one nucleotide away.

Material for sequencing was PBMCs or a T cell subset sorted from them (not recorded which). The rearranged chain carries TRBV5-6 and TRBJ1-1, with TRBD1 perhaps the D gene, on 6 matching bases. The source is a man younger than 30 who had mild COVID-19 (a few samples of this study predate the infection). The sample titles of this study are shuffled in the database, so cell type and time point are left out; the donor was told from shared clones. DNA sequence: TGTGCCAGCAGCTTGTACAGGGTAGGCACTGAAGCTTTCTTT. Protein translation: CASSLYRVGTEAFF.